The present entry profiles one TCR beta chain with its context. Its antigen is not yet known. Base qualities are missing; no much larger clone stands one base away. Library preparation used RACE. Sequenced using a NextSeq 500. During library preparation, unique molecular identifiers were attached to individual cDNA molecules so that TCRs could be counted in a quantitative, reproducible way. Each blood RNA sample was used to sequence both TCR alpha and TCR beta chains. For the original study's pipeline: The median number of TCRs per sample was some 100,000, ranging from roughly 20,000 to 700,000. V, J and CDR3 annotation of the TCR reads was performed with the Decombinator software suite. Every sample was subsampled to the same number of TCRs (28,000) for the PS versus PT1 abundance plots. TCRs were defined as expanded if absent before sensitization and observed at least eight times at the 2-week time point. Starting from the raw public reads, TCRdb applied fastp trimming at Q25, assembled clones with MiXCR and retained in-frame beta chains. A single entry per CDR3 protein holds the most common genes and DNA from its merged rows. The authors' filters were not applied to this entry. Across this sample there are 95,000 to 150,000 distinct CDR3 sequences, with 13% seen only once. The top ten clonotypes cover roughly 3.1% of the sample.

These data originate in a study of human T cells and chemical hapten exposure (dated by TCRdb to the early 2020s). In terms of the full investigation: For sensitization, 2% DPC in acetone was applied to a roughly 2 cm by roughly 2 cm area of upper inner arm skin. In alopecia patients, the study followed how the peripheral blood TCR repertoire changed in vivo over primary and secondary sensitization to diphenylcyclopropenone (DPC), a hapten. Twenty-nine alopecia patients gave blood for TCR sequencing at one to four time points (pre-sensitization, 2, 6 and 24 weeks). Libraries were pooled for sequencing, and variation in per-sample TCR yields was attributed mainly to small differences in library volumes within the pool. Blood samples were taken from patients before sensitization (week 0) and then at 2, 6 and about 24 weeks after DPC sensitization. The patient cohort, mostly female, included alopecia areata with under or over 50% scalp involvement, alopecia totalis and alopecia universalis. Weekly therapeutic DPC doses were additionally applied to the scalp of patients throughout the roughly 25-week study period. Patch testing was done on the upper back using Finn chambers containing 0.01% DPC, and results were scored after 6 days according to International Contact Dermatitis Research Group standards.

Results the study describes overall, beyond this receptor: No change with DPC sensitization was found in the number of TCRs above 1 in 1000 frequency, and no evidence of global repertoire structure alterations was found. Repeated subsampling changed both the strength of the expansion versus patch-test correlation and the threshold at which that correlation became significant. Expanded TCRs formed significantly more large CDR3 similarity clusters than pre-sensitization or healthy control sets, consistent with antigen-driven responses. Because every patient had alopecia, a presumed autoimmune disease, the patients' immune response might differ from that of healthy individuals. Patch test score correlated positively with the number of PT1 expanded TCRs, reaching significance at thresholds 8, 16 and 32 but not at 4.

A distance of 24 bases separates the germline ends of V and J, which lose 5 bases and 8 bases respectively. The germline V gene (reference sequence) supplies CDR1 DFQATT and CDR2 SNEGSKA. The CDR3 has 15 amino acids, counting the end cysteine and phenylalanine. The retained sequence is limited to the CDR3, 45 bases, with the frame set at the first base. The sample's time point, from its label and the paper: pre-sensitization, week 0. Interpreted using the paper, the treatment or condition label stands for: therapeutic diphenylcyclopropenone sensitization with weekly scalp DPC. Blood at each patch-test visit was drawn before the patch test was applied. To be eligible, patients had to be aged 18 to 70, diagnosed with alopecia and judged suitable for DPC therapy, while pregnant patients were excluded. Unfractionated whole blood was collected in Tempus Blood RNA tubes, and total RNA was extracted from that blood.

The receptor chain draws on TRBV20-1 and TRBJ1-1, with TRBD1 as a weak D call on 5 bases. This receptor was taken from a woman between 18 and 30 years old with alopecia areata. Some clones in this sample may be carry-over from other donors' samples. The sample here was whole blood, taken in connection with sensitization to the hapten diphenylcyclopropenone (DPC). The CDR3 corresponds to CSAPTRHPGTAEAFF. In nucleotide form, the sequence is TGCAGTGCTCCAACTCGACACCCCGGGACCGCAGAAGCTTTCTTT.